The following is a T cell receptor (beta chain) sequence with its context. Antigen: not known. The sort gate was single viable CD3+CD4+CD8-CD45RO+ cells for memory CD4+ T cells. Serostatus was set by detecting CMV pp150, pp28, p38, p52 IgG. CD4+ T cells were isolated by positive magnetic selection. This record belongs to a study of memory CD4+ T cells and cytomegalovirus serostatus. In the study overall: Healthy Belgian adult donors included under ten CMV-positive and some 24 CMV-negative people. Study-wide points: A US-trained random forest predicted CMV serostatus with median AUC roughly 0.9.

The CDR3 spans 15 residues. Germline V gene lookup returns CDR1 LNHDA and CDR2 SQIVND (reference sequence). The J segment lost 9 bases and the V segment lost 4 bases, leaving 11 bases of the junction unmatched. Assay: immunoSEQ multiplex PCR; the TCRdb copy retains only in-frame clones and omits some. The table records tens of thousands of clones, about 80% of them present only once. The sequence was obtained from an adult in good health and CMV-seronegative. The genes are TRBV19 and TRBJ1-4, with TRBD1 matching 7 bases. Sequencing input: memory CD4+ T cells from blood. CDR3 region: CASSTLTGTGKKLFF. DNA of the CDR3: TGTGCCAGTAGTACCCTGACAGGGACGGGCAAAAAACTGTTTTTT.